Each of the 26 T cell receptor beta chains below was sequenced from the same sample in a study of T cell repertoires in cytomegalovirus infection. TCRdb passed the reads through MiXCR, listing each CDR3 protein once. The table shows around 330,000 distinct CDR3 sequences, with about a sixth occurring only once. The specimen sequenced was PBMCs. The receptors shown here come from a human donor in good health (CMV status not recorded). Some clones in this sample may be carry-over from other donors' samples.

The V gene is TRBV6-5, the J gene TRBJ1-6; TRBD1 is a possible D gene (5 bases). The germline V gene has CDR1 MNHEY and CDR2 SVGAGI. The V end was cut by 6 bases, the J end by 12 bases, with 15 bases between. This CDR3 region has 13 residues. In DNA, the CDR3 is TGTGCCAGCAGCTCCGGGACTTCGGTACCCCTCCACTTT. This gives the protein CASSSGTSVPLHF.

The chain couples TRBV6-2 or TRBV6-3 to TRBJ2-3; D is unclear. V lost 4 bases, J lost 2 bases, and 10 bases lay in between. This CDR3 comprises 14 residues. The V gene's germline CDR1 is MNHEY and CDR2 SVGEGT. CDR3 in amino acids: CASSLFPNTDTQYF. The CDR3, as DNA: TGTGCCAGCAGTTTGTTCCCGAACACAGATACGCAGTATTTT.

This clonotype was recorded many times. At one end, the junction sequence differs from germline, possibly due to a read error. The gene calls are TRBV4-1 and TRBJ2-1, with D tentatively TRBD1 or TRBD2 (5 bases each). CDR1 and CDR2 (germline): MGHRA, YSYEKL. The CDR3 consists of 12 residues. The CDR3 region has the DNA TGCGCCAGCAGCCAAGAACCGGGGCATGCGATCTTC. Translating it yields CASSQEPGHAIF.

This clonotype was seen only a few times. The chain combines TRBV7-2 with TRBJ1-2; possibly TRBD1 for D (5 bases). V was shortened by 5 bases and J by 6 bases, with 19 bases between the two germline ends. In germline, CDR1 is SGHTA, CDR2 FQGNSA. The CDR3 consists of 15 residues. The chain's CDR3 is CASSQYLTQGNGYTF. The CDR3, as DNA: TGTGCCAGCAGCCAATACCTGACTCAGGGCAATGGCTACACCTTC.

This clonotype was recorded many times. The J gene is TRBJ1-4, the V gene TRBV7-2, with D possibly being TRBD1 (6 bases). V was pared by 1 base and J by 4 bases, with 28 bases between. The CDR3 contains 21 residues. Germline CDR1 SGHTA, CDR2 FQGNSA. The CDR3 bases are TGTGCCAGCAGCTTAGTTTGCAAGAGGGGGACACGCGTCAAGATTAATGAAAAACTGTTTTTT. Encoded protein: CASSLVCKRGTRVKINEKLFF.

In this sample, this clonotype turned up many times. The CDR3 reads CASSLGVSAPTDTQYF. CDR3 DNA sequence: TGTGCCAGCAGCTTAGGTGTATCCGCCCCCACAGATACGCAGTATTTT. The chain employs TRBV7-2 and TRBJ2-3, with no clear D. V shed 1 base and J shed 2 bases, with 13 bases lying between them. CDR1 is SGHTA and CDR2 is FQGNSA in the germline V gene. The CDR3 is 16 residues long.

In its sample, this clonotype was seen many times. V gene TRBV7-2 combines with J gene TRBJ2-5; TRBD2 matches at 11 bases. This CDR3 is 16 amino acids long. The ends lost 4 bases at V and 4 bases at J; junction bases unmatched: 8. Per germline, CDR1 SGHTA and CDR2 FQGNSA. The CDR3 region is CASSSLTGTSGETQYF. The CDR3 region has the DNA TGTGCCAGCAGCTCGCTTACCGGGACTAGCGGAGAGACCCAGTACTTC.

The rearrangement links TRBV7-4 to TRBJ1-4; D possibly corresponds to TRBD1 (6 bases). V was trimmed by 5 bases and J by 8 bases, leaving 18 bases between them. This CDR3 region has 15 residues. Germline-derived CDR1 and CDR2 are SGHVT and SQSDAQ. The CDR3 protein is CASSETGPRNEKLFF. The CDR3 region has the DNA TGTGCCAGCAGCGAAACAGGGCCACGTAACGAAAAACTGTTTTTT.

The genes are TRBV4-1 and TRBJ1-4, with D perhaps TRBD1 (6 bases). With 1 base removed from V and 3 bases from J, the gap between germline ends came to 15 bases. This CDR3 has 17 amino acids. Germline CDR1 is MGHRA and CDR2 is YSYEKL. Written as DNA, the CDR3 is TGCGCCAGCAGCCAAGGCTTTTTGAGGGGGGCTAATGAAAAACTGTTTTTT. Its translation: CASSQGFLRGANEKLFF.

This clonotype was counted between two and nine times. The V call is TRBV12-3 or TRBV12-4, the J call TRBJ2-3; TRBD1 might be the D (6 bases). There are 12 residues in the CDR3. V was cut by 5 bases and J by 11 bases, with 14 bases left in between. The CDR3 DNA reads TGTGCCAGCAGTCGACAGGTAGTGGGGCAGTATTTT. As protein: CASSRQVVGQYF.

This clonotype has a handful of counts. This rearrangement joins TRBV29-1 to TRBJ1-4; TRBD1 agrees at 7 bases. Germline V lookup: CDR1 SQVTM, CDR2 ANQGSEA. Trimming cost V 1 base and J 6 bases; bases outside gene matches: 8. The CDR3 sequence is 15 residues long. The CDR3 loop is CSVEVPRGMDEKLFF. In DNA, the CDR3 is TGCAGCGTTGAAGTCCCCAGGGGGATGGATGAAAAACTGTTTTTT.

The chain carries TRBV12-3 or TRBV12-4 and TRBJ2-2; 8 nucleotides line up with TRBD2. V lost 3 bases, J lost 4 bases, and 10 bases stayed unmatched. The CDR3 has 17 amino acids. The CDR3 reads CASSLVALAGGTGELFF. The CDR3 coding sequence is TGTGCCAGCAGTTTGGTTGCGCTAGCGGGTGGCACCGGGGAGCTGTTTTTT.

The CDR3 protein is CASSQLTVNYEQYF. DNA of the CDR3: TGCGCCAGCAGCCAATTGACGGTAAACTACGAGCAGTACTTC. This chain uses TRBV4-1 with TRBJ2-7; D is ambiguous. CDR1 MGHRA and CDR2 YSYEKL come from the germline V gene. V was shortened by 2 bases and J by 3 bases, with 11 bases between the two germline ends. The CDR3 spans 14 residues.

This clonotype was picked up many times. This chain links TRBV7-2 with TRBJ2-1; 9 positions agree with TRBD2. There are 14 residues in the CDR3. In germline, CDR1 is SGHTA, CDR2 FQGNSA. Trimming removed 4 bases from V and 5 bases from J; junction bases left unmatched: 3. The DNA for the CDR3 is TGTGCCAGCAGCTCCGGGACTAGCAACAATGAGCAGTTCTTC. Amino acids: CASSSGTSNNEQFF.

This clonotype turned up a few times. The CDR3 sequence is CASSPDRAGYYAFF. Written as DNA, the CDR3 is TGTGCCAGCTCCCCCGACAGGGCCGGGTACTATGCTTTCTTT. The rearrangement uses TRBV18 and TRBJ1-1; 7 bases agree with TRBD1. J was trimmed by 11 bases and V by 6 bases; bases with no gene match: 15. CDR3 size: 14 residues. CDR1 and CDR2 (germline): KGHSH, LQKENI.

This clonotype was picked up a small number of times. The chain employs TRBV11-2 and TRBJ1-2; weak D call: TRBD1 (6 bases). The ends were cut back, 4 bases at V and 8 bases at J, with 17 bases in the middle. Germline V gene sequence: CDR1 SGHAT, CDR2 FQNNGV. The CDR3 covers 14 residues. CDR3 protein: CASSSGGAFGGYTF. The CDR3 nucleotides are TGTGCCAGCAGCTCCGGGGGGGCGTTCGGAGGCTACACCTTC.

V usage is TRBV18 and J usage is TRBJ2-3; tentatively, D is TRBD1 (5 bases). There are 12 residues in the CDR3. Trimming stripped 3 bases from V and 7 bases from J, with 8 bases between. Germline V gene data show CDR1 as KGHSH and CDR2 as LQKENI. As DNA, the CDR3 is TGTGCCAGCTCACCGAGACAGAATACGCAGTATTTT. Translated, it gives CASSPRQNTQYF. Full variable domain (rest looked up from reference TRBV18 and TRBJ2-3): NAGVMQNPRHLVRRRGQEARLRCSPMKGHSHVYWYRQLPEEGLKFMVYLQKENIIDESGMPKERFSAEFPKEGPSILRIQQVVRGDSAAYFCASSPRQNTQYFGPGTRLTVL.

The sample holds a few counts of this clonotype. V and J are TRBV6-6 and TRBJ1-6, with TRBD1 identical over 11 bases. This CDR3 spans 14 amino acids. Germline V gene sequence: CDR1 MNHNY, CDR2 SVGAGI (reference sequence). The junction had 3 bases not matched to a gene; V was cut back by 8 bases and J by 6 bases. CDR3 amino acids: CASEDRGLNSPLHF. The CDR3 bases are TGTGCCAGCGAGGACAGGGGGCTTAATTCACCCCTCCACTTT.

In its sample, this clonotype was seen a few times. The chain recombines TRBV18 with TRBJ1-6; D remains unclear. CDR1 KGHSH and CDR2 LQKENI come from the germline V gene. CDR3 length: 13 amino acids. Trimming removed 3 bases from V and 8 bases from J, with 8 bases in between. CDR3 loop: CASSPQADSPLHF. In nucleotides, the CDR3 is TGTGCCAGCTCACCTCAAGCTGATTCACCCCTCCACTTT.

This clonotype was found a few times. The chain has TRBV15 and TRBJ2-5, with TRBD1 matching 7 bases. CDR3 length: 14 residues. The V gene end was trimmed by 3 bases and the J gene end by 1 base; junction bases not matched to a gene: 2. Germline V gives CDR1 LNHNV, CDR2 YYDKDF (reference sequence). For the CDR3, the DNA is TGTGCCACCAGCAGTGACAGGGCCCAAGAGACCCAGTACTTC. Translation gives CATSSDRAQETQYF.

This clonotype has more than one count but fewer than ten. The chain couples TRBV12-3 or TRBV12-4 to TRBJ1-2; D not resolved. The length of the CDR3 is 15 residues. V lost 3 bases, J lost 4 bases, and 15 bases lay in between. CDR3 sequence: CASSFASNGFYGYTF. The DNA for the CDR3 is TGTGCCAGCAGTTTCGCCAGCAACGGCTTCTATGGCTACACCTTC.

This clonotype occurred a few times. The chain combines TRBV10-3 with TRBJ1-2, with 9 bases matching TRBD1. Trimming took 11 bases from V and 0 from J; bases not matched to a gene: 10. Germline CDR1 is ENHRY and CDR2 is SYGVKD. The CDR3 extends over 15 amino acids. CDR3 nucleotide sequence: TGTGCCTCCGGGCCCGGGACAGGGACTAACTATGGCTACACCTTC. Encoded protein: CASGPGTGTNYGYTF.

This clonotype occurred a few times. Sequence at one end of the junction differs from germline and may be a read error. The chain joins TRBV7-7 to TRBJ2-5, with TRBD2 as a possible D gene (6 bases). Germline V gene data show CDR1 as SSHAT and CDR2 as FNYEAQ (reference sequence). The CDR3 length is 16 residues. The CDR3 loop reads CASSLGTATRRETQYF. The CDR3 DNA sequence: TGTGCTAGCAGCTTAGGGACTGCGACCAGGCGAGAGACCCAGTACTTC.

The chain links TRBV19 to TRBJ2-5; possible D gene TRBD2, 6 bases. The CDR3 contains 13 residues. Trimming removed 9 bases at V and 0 bases at J, with 11 bases between. Looked up from germline, CDR1 is LNHDA and CDR2 is SQIVND (reference sequence). The CDR3 reads CASGLRDQETQYF. The CDR3 bases are TGTGCCAGCGGACTAAGGGACCAAGAGACCCAGTACTTC.

The chain links TRBV28 to TRBJ2-5, with D tentatively TRBD2 (5 bases). The CDR3 consists of 14 residues. Trimming took 2 bases from V and 3 from J, leaving 10 bases between them. Germline CDR1 is MDHEN and CDR2 is SYDVKM. The CDR3 region is CASSLPRTEETQYF. The CDR3 bases are TGTGCCAGCAGTTTACCCCGGACTGAAGAGACCCAGTACTTC.

This clonotype occurred many times. The gene calls are TRBV6-1 and TRBJ2-5, with D hard to call. Germline V gene lookup returns CDR1 MNHNS and CDR2 SASEGT. The V and J ends lost 6 bases and 5 bases respectively, with 7 bases between them. This CDR3 spans 11 amino acids. CDR3 region: CASSNGETQYF. The CDR3, as DNA: TGTGCCAGCAGCAACGGGGAGACCCAGTACTTC.